This TCR beta chain emerged from a study of pediatric ulcerative colitis. For the study at large: Most patients had pancolitis, and two had left-sided colitis.

The method was immunoSEQ multiplex PCR; TCRdb's version includes in-frame clones alone and lacks a portion of them. The data show about 35,000 clones, 80% to 90% seen once. The study's findings and limits: Ulcerative colitis patients shared more blood-rectal clones than controls.

CDR3 length equals 16 residues. V shed 4 bases, J shed 4 bases, and the junction held 11 bases outside the gene matches. The germline gives CDR1 LNHDA, CDR2 SQIVND (reference sequence). This clone was detected only a few times. The antigen is undetermined. Rectal tissue came from one to two pinch biopsies taken at colonoscopy. V usage is TRBV19 and J usage is TRBJ1-1; TRBD1 aligns across 8 bases. The source of this sequence is a boy aged 5-17 years with mild ulcerative colitis. The sequenced sample was gut tissue. CDR3 region: CASSTRAYTGGTEAFF. CDR3 sequence (DNA): TGTGCCAGTAGTACCCGAGCCTATACAGGGGGCACTGAAGCTTTCTTT.